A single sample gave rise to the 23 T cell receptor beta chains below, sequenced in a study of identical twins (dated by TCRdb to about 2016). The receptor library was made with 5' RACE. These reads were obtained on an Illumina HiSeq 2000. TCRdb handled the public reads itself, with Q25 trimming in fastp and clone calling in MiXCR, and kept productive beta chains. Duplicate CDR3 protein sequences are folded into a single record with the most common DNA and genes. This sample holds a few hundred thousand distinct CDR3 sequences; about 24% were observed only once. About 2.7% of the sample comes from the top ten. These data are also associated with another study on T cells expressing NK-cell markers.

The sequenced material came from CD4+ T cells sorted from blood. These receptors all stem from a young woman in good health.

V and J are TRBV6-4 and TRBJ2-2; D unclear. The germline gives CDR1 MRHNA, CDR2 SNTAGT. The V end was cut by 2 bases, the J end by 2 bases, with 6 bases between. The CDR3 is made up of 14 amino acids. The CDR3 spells CASSDVANTGELFF. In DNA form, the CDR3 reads TGTGCCAGCAGTGACGTAGCAAACACCGGGGAGCTGTTTTTT.

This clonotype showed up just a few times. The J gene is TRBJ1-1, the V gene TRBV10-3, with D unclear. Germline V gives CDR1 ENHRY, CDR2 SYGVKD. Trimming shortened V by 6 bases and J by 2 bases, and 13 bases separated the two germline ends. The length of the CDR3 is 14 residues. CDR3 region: CAIRERLANTEAFF. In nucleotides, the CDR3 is TGTGCCATCAGGGAACGACTGGCTAACACTGAAGCTTTCTTT.

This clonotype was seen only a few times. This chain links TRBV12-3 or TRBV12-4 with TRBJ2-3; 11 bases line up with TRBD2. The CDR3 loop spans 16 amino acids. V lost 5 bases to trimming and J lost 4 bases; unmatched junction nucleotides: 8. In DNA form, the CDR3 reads TGTGCCAGCAGTCGCCGACTAGCGGGATCGGCAGATACGCAGTATTTT. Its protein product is CASSRRLAGSADTQYF.

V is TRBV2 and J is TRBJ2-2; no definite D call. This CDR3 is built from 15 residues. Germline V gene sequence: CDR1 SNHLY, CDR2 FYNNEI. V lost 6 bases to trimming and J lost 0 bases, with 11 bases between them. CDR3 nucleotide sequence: TGTGCCAGCAGGCGCAGAACCGCGAACACCGGGGAGCTGTTTTTT. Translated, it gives CASRRRTANTGELFF.

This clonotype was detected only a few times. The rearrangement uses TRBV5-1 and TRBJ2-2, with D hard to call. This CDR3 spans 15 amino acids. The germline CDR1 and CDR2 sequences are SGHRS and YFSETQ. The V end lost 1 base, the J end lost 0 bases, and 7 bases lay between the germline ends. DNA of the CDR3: TGCGCCAGCAGCTTGTCCAGGTCGAACACCGGGGAGCTGTTTTTT. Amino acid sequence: CASSLSRSNTGELFF. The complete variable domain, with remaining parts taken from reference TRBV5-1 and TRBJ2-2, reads KAGVTQTPRYLIKTRGQQVTLSCSPISGHRSVSWYQQTPGQGLQFLFEYFSETQRNKGNFPGRFSGRQFSNSRSEMNVSTLELGDSALYLCASSLSRSNTGELFFGEGSRLTVL.

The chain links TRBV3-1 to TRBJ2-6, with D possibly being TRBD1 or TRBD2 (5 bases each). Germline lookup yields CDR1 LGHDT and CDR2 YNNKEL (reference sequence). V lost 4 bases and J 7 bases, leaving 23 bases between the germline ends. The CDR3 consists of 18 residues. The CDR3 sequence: CASSRRQTTFLRANVLTF. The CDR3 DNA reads TGTGCCAGCAGCCGCCGACAGACTACTTTTCTCAGAGCCAACGTCCTGACTTTC. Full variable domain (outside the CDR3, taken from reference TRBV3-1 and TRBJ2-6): DTAVSQTPKYLVTQMGNDKSIKCEQNLGHDTMYWYKQDSKKFLKIMFSYNNKELIINETVPNRFSPKSPDKAHLNLHINSLELGDSAVYFCASSRRQTTFLRANVLTFGAGSRLTVL.

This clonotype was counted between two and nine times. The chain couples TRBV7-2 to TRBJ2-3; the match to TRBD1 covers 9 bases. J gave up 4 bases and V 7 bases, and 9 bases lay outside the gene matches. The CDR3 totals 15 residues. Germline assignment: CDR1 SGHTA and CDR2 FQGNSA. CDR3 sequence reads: CASTEQGQGSDTQYF. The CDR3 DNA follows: TGTGCCAGCACAGAACAGGGACAGGGCTCAGATACGCAGTATTTT. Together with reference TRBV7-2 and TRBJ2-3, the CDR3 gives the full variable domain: GAGVSQSPSNKVTEKGKDVELRCDPISGHTALYWYRQSLGQGLEFLIYFQGNSAPDKSGLPSDRFSAERTGGSVSTLTIQRTQQEDSAVYLCASTEQGQGSDTQYFGPGTRLTVL.

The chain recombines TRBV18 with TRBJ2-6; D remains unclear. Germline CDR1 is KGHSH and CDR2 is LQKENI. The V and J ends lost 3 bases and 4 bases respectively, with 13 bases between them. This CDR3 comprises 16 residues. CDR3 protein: CASSPFGLSGANVLTF. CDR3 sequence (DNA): TGTGCCAGCTCACCGTTTGGATTATCGGGGGCCAACGTCCTGACTTTC.

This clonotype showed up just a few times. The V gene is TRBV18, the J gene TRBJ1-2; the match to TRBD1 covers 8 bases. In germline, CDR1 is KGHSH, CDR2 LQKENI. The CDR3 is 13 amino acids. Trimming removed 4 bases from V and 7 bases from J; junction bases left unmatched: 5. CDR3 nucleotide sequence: TGTGCCAGCTCACAGGGACAGGATACTGGCTACACCTTC. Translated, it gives CASSQGQDTGYTF.

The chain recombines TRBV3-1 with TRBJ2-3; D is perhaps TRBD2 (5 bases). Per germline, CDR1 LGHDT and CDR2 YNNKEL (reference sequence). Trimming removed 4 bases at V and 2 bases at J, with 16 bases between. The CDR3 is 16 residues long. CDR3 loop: CASSRRFAGDTDTQYF. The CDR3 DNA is TGTGCCAGCAGCCGGCGCTTTGCCGGGGACACAGATACGCAGTATTTT.

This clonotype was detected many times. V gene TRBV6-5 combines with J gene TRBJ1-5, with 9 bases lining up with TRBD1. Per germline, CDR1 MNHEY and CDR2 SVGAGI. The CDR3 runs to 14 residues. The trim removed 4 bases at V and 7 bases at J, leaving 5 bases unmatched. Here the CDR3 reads CASSSRTGDQPQHF. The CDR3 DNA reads TGTGCCAGCAGTTCTCGGACAGGGGACCAGCCCCAGCATTTT.

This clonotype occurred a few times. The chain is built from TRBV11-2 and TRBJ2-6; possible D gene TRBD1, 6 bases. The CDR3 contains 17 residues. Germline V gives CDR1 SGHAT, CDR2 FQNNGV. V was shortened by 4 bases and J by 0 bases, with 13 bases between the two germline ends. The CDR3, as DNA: TGTGCCAGCAGCTCAGGGGTCAGAAACTCTGGGGCCAACGTCCTGACTTTC. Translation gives CASSSGVRNSGANVLTF.

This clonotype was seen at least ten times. CDR3 region: CASSKGGEQYF. In DNA form, the CDR3 reads TGTGCCAGCAGCAAGGGAGGCGAGCAGTACTTC. The chain has TRBV3-1 and TRBJ2-7, with D possibly being TRBD2 (6 bases). V was cut by 5 bases and J by 6 bases, with 8 bases left in between. The CDR3 spans 11 residues. From germline, CDR1 is LGHDT and CDR2 YNNKEL (reference sequence).

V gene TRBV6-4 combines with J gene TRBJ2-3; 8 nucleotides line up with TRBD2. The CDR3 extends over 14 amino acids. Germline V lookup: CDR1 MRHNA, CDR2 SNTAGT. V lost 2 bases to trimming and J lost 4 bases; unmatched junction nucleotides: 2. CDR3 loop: CASSDSGGSDTQYF. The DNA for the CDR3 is TGTGCCAGCAGTGACAGCGGGGGTTCAGATACGCAGTATTTT.

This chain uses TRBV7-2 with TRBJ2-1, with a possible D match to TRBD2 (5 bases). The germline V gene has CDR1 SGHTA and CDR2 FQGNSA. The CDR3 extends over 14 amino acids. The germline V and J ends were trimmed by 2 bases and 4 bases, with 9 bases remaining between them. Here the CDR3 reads CASSLHGEYNEQFF. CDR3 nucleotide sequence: TGTGCCAGCAGCTTACACGGGGAGTACAATGAGCAGTTCTTC.

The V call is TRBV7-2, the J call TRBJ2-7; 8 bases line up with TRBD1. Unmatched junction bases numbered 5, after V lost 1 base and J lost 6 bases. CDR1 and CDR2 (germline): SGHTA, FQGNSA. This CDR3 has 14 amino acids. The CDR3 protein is CASSLERTGIEQYF. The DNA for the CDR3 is TGTGCCAGCAGCTTAGAAAGGACAGGGATCGAGCAGTACTTC.

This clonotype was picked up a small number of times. DNA of the CDR3: TGCGCCAGCAGCTTGGATGGGATTGTCAATGAGCAGTTCTTC. Protein product: CASSLDGIVNEQFF. The V and J genes are TRBV5-1 and TRBJ2-1; D is uncertain. The CDR3 is 14 amino acids. Trimming took off 0 bases at V and 6 bases at J, with 10 bases between the two ends. Per the germline V gene, CDR1 is SGHRS and CDR2 is YFSETQ.

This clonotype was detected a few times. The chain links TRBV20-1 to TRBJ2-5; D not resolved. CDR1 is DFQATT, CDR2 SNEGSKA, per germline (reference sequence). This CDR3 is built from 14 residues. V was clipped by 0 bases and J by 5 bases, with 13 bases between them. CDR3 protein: CSARDRGPGETQYF. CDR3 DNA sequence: TGCAGTGCTAGAGATCGTGGCCCCGGGGAGACCCAGTACTTC.

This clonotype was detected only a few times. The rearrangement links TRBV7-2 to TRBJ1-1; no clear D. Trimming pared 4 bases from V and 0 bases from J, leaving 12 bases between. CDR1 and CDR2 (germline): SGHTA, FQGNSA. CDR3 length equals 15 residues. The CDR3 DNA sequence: TGTGCCAGCAGCTGGGCAGGCATAATGAACACTGAAGCTTTCTTT. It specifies CASSWAGIMNTEAFF.

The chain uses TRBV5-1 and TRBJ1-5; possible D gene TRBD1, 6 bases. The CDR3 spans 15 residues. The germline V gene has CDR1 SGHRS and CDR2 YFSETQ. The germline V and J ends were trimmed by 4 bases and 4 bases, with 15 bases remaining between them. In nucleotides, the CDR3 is TGCGCCAGCAGCGTATCCGGGACACAAAATCAGCCCCAGCATTTT. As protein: CASSVSGTQNQPQHF.

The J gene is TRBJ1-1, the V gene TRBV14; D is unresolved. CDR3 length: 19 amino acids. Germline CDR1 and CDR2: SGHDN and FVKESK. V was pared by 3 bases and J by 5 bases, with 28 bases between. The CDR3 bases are TGTGCCAGCAGCCAGACAATGGATCCCATTAGGTTGGGAACAACTGAAGCTTTCTTT. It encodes CASSQTMDPIRLGTTEAFF.

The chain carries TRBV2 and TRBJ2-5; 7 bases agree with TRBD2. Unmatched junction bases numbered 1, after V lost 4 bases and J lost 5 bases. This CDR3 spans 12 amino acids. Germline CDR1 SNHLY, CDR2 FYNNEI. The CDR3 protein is CASSAREETQYF. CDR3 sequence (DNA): TGTGCCAGCAGTGCGCGGGAGGAGACCCAGTACTTC.

The CDR3: CATSRGGGYYEQYF. CDR3 in DNA: TGTGCCACCAGCAGAGGTGGAGGATACTACGAGCAGTACTTC. The chain is built from TRBV15 and TRBJ2-7; tentatively, D is TRBD2 (5 bases). The CDR3 has 14 residues. The V gene lost 1 base and the J gene lost 3 bases, with 10 bases spanning the gap. Germline V CDR1 and CDR2: LNHNV, YYDKDF (reference sequence).